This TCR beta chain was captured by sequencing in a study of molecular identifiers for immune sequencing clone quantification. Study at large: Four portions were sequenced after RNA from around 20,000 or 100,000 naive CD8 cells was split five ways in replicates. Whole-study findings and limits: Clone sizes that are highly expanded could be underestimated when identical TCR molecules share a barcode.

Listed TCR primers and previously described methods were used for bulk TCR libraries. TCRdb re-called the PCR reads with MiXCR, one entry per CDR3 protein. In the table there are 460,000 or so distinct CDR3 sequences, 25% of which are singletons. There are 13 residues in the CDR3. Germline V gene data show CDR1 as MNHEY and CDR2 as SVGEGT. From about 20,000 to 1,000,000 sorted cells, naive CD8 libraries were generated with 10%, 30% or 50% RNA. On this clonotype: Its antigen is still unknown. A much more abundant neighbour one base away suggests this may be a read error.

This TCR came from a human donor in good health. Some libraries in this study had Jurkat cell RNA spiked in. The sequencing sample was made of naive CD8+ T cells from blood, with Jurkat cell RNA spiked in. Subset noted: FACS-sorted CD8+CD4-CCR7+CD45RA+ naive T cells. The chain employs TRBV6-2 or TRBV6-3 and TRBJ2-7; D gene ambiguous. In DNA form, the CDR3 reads TGTGCCAGCGGTTACGTCGGGTACTACGAGCAGTACTTC. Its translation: CASGYVGYYEQYF.